This is a list of T cell receptor beta chains from one sample in a study of T cell responses to AZD1222 COVID-19 vaccine. The assay was immunoSEQ multiplex PCR, and TCRdb's table has in-frame clones only and misses some. This sample yields roughly 150,000 clones, of which approximately 92% are seen a single time; approximately 7% belongs to the top ten. This specimen was peripheral blood, taken 28 days after the second AZD1222 dose. These receptors all come from an adult who received the AZD1222 COVID-19 vaccine. CDR3s include the opening cysteine and the closing phenylalanine or tryptophan. D genes are given only for firm matches. Clone size, where shown, is once, few, many, or a class for clones that have expanded.

clone size | J gene | V gene | D gene | CDR3 DNA | CDR3 protein
- | TRBJ1-2 | TRBV12-3/TRBV12-4 | - | TGTGCCAGCAGCCTTCGACAGAGGAATGGCTACACCTTC | CASSLRQRNGYTF
- | TRBJ1-1 | TRBV4-3 | - | TGCGCCAGCATCCCATTAAAGCGAGATTCTGAAGCTTTCTTT | CASIPLKRDSEAFF
- | TRBJ2-6 | TRBV2 | - | TGTGCCAGCAGGGGGCTAGCTTCTGGGGCCAACGTCCTGACTTTC | CASRGLASGANVLTF
once | TRBJ1-4 | TRBV9 | - | TGTGCCAGCAGCGTAGGGGATGAAAAACTGTTTTTT | CASSVGDEKLFF
- | TRBJ2-2 | TRBV15 | TRBD1 | TGTGCCACCAGCAGAGCCCAGGGGGTAGAGACCGGGGAGCTGTTTTTT | CATSRAQGVETGELFF
- | TRBJ1-2 | TRBV19 | - | TGTGCCAGTAGTATTAGGTATGGCTACACCTTC | CASSIRYGYTF
- | TRBJ1-1 | TRBV12-3/TRBV12-4 | - | TGTGCCAGCAGTTATGGCTACACTGAAGCTTTCTTT | CASSYGYTEAFF
- | TRBJ2-7 | TRBV27 | TRBD1 | TGTGCCAGCGGACAGGGCTACGAGCAGTACTTC | CASGQGYEQYF
once | TRBJ1-2 | TRBV6-5 | - | TGTGCCAGCACAGTGGGAGGGCTCAACTATGGCTACACCTTC | CASTVGGLNYGYTF
- | TRBJ1-1 | TRBV29-1 | - | TGCGCCTCCTTTGACGGCGGAGGCACTGAAGCTTTCTTT | CASFDGGGTEAFF
- | TRBJ1-1 | TRBV19 | TRBD1 | TGTGCCAGTAGTATAGCCCATTTTGCGGGACAGTTCTCTTTCTTT | CASSIAHFAGQFSFF
- | TRBJ1-2 | TRBV5-5 | - | TGTGCCAGCAGCTTCCAATCAGGGGATTTTGGCTACACCTTC | CASSFQSGDFGYTF
- | TRBJ2-5 | TRBV5-8 | TRBD1 | TGTGCCAGCAGCTTGATCGGACAGGGGGCCGAGACCCAGTACTTC | CASSLIGQGAETQYF
- | TRBJ1-3 | TRBV19 | - | TGTGCCAGTAGTATAGTGGAGGGGCCCGGAAACACCATATATTTT | CASSIVEGPGNTIYF
- | TRBJ2-1 | TRBV19 | TRBD1 | TGTGCCAGTAAGGGATTTGAGGGGGCCGGCTATGAGCAGTTCTTC | CASKGFEGAGYEQFF
- | TRBJ2-5 | TRBV3-1/TRBV3-2 | TRBD2 | TGTGCCAGCAGCCAACGACTAGCCACGGAGACCCAGTACTTC | CASSQRLATETQYF
- | TRBJ1-6 | TRBV29-1 | - | TGCAGCGCCTCGGTGGCGGGGTCACCCCTCCACTTT | CSASVAGSPLHF
- | TRBJ1-2 | TRBV11-3 | TRBD1 | TGTGCCAGCAGCCCCGGACAGGGGGACGTCTATGGCTACACCTTC | CASSPGQGDVYGYTF
- | TRBJ1-6 | TRBV19 | - | TGTGCCAGTAGTGCAACCAGAACACCCCTCCACTTT | CASSATRTPLHF
- | TRBJ2-7 | TRBV30 | TRBD2 | TGTGCCTGGAGTGTAGGACTAGCGGGGGTGGAGCAGTACTTC | CAWSVGLAGVEQYF
- | TRBJ1-2 | TRBV29-1 | TRBD1 | TGCAGCGCCAGACAGGGCGAGTACTATGGCTACACCTTC | CSARQGEYYGYTF
- | TRBJ1-1 | TRBV2 | - | TGTGCCAGCAGCCCAGCGTATACCAACACTGAAGCTTTCTTT | CASSPAYTNTEAFF
once | TRBJ1-1 | TRBV5-4 | TRBD1 | TGTGCCAGCAGCTCCCGACAGGGAGGGGTTGAAGCTTTCTTT | CASSSRQGGVEAFF
- | TRBJ1-6 | TRBV6-1 | - | TGTGCCAGCAGTGAATTTGTGAGTAATTCACCCCTCCACTTT | CASSEFVSNSPLHF
- | TRBJ2-3 | TRBV27 | TRBD1 | TGTGCCAGCACGGGGACAGGCACAGATACGCAGTATTTT | CASTGTGTDTQYF
- | TRBJ2-5 | TRBV3-1/TRBV3-2 | TRBD2 | TGTGCCAGCAGCCAAGTCGGGAGGGTACTCTTGGAGACCCAGTACTTC | CASSQVGRVLLETQYF